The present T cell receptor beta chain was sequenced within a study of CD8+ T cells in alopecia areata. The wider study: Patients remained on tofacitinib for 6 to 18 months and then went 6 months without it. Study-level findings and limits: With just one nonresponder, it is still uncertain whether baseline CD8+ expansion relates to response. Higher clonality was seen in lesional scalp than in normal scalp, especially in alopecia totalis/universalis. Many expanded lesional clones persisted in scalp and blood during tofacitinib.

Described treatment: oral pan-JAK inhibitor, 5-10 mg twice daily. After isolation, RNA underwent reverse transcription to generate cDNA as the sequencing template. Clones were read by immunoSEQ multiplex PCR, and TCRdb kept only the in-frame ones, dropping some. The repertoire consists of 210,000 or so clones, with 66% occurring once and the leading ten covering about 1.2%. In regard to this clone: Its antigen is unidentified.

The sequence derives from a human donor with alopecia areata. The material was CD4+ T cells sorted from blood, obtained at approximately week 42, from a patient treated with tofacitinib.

CDR3 protein: CASSSQGTGYEQYF. Here the CDR3 DNA reads TGTGCCAGCAGCAGCCAGGGAACGGGCTACGAGCAGTACTTC. The chain has TRBV7-2 and TRBJ2-7; possibly TRBD1 for D (5 bases). The CDR3 sequence is 14 residues long. From germline, CDR1 is SGHTA and CDR2 FQGNSA. Trimming pared 5 bases from V and 3 bases from J, leaving 14 bases between.